This TCR beta chain was documented in a study of T cell repertoires in cytomegalovirus infection. Overall study context: HLA-C-restricted CMV epitopes, recently identified, and well-studied HLA-B-restricted ones were used by the study. Study-wide results and limits: Cumulated frequencies of public TCR beta families served to identify carriers of CMV plus the relevant HLA.

TCRdb itself ran the reads through MiXCR, one entry per CDR3 protein. Among about 740,000 distinct CDR3 sequences, about 30% were seen once, and the ten largest hold 15% to 20%. This clonotype has more than one count but fewer than ten. Its antigen is unidentified. With 6 bases removed from V and 3 bases from J, the gap between germline ends came to 8 bases. CDR1 is ENHRY, CDR2 SYGVKD, per germline. The CDR3 spans 12 residues. The chain couples TRBV10-3 to TRBJ1-1; the D is unclear. The sample was cultured PBMCs, taken from culture after CMV antigen stimulation. The source of this sequence is a human donor in good health (CMV status not recorded). Some clones in this sample may be carry-over from other donors' samples. The CDR3 loop reads CAIRQADTEAFF. The DNA of the CDR3 is TGTGCCATCAGGCAGGCCGACACTGAAGCTTTCTTT.